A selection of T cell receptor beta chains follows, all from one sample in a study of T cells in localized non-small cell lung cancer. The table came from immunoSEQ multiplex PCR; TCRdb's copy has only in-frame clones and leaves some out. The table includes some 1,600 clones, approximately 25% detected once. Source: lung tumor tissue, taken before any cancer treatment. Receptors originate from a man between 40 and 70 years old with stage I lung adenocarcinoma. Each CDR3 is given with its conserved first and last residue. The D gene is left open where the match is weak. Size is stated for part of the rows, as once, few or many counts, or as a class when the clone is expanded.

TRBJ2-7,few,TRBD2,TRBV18,CASSPPSGRVYEQYF,TGTGCCAGCTCACCCCCTAGCGGGAGAGTTTACGAGCAGTACTTC
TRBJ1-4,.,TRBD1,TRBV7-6,CASSPGQRNEKLFF,TGTGCCAGCTCTCCGGGACAGCGTAATGAAAAACTGTTTTTT
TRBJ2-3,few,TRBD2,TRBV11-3,CASSSQGLAGADTQYF,TGTGCCAGCAGCTCCCAAGGACTAGCGGGAGCAGATACGCAGTATTTT
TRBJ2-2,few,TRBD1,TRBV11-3,CASSLDAQGVTGELFF,TGTGCCAGCAGCTTAGATGCACAGGGGGTTACCGGGGAGCTGTTTTTT
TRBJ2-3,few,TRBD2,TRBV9,CASSGLAGGTDTQYF,TGTGCCAGCAGCGGTCTAGCGGGCGGGACAGATACGCAGTATTTT
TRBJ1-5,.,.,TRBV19,CASSIVGQSNQPQHF,TGTGCCAGTAGTATCGTCGGGCAGAGCAATCAGCCCCAGCATTTT
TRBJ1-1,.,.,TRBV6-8,CASIRSGGDTEAFF,TGTGCCAGCATCCGGTCGGGGGGCGACACTGAAGCTTTCTTT
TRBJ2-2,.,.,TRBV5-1,CASSREGTLNTGELFF,TGCGCCAGCAGCCGGGAAGGGACTTTGAACACCGGGGAGCTGTTTTTT
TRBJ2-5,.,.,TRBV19,CASSLAETQYF,TGTGCCAGTAGTCTGGCGGAGACCCAGTACTTC
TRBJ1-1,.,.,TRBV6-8,CASQGIPHAGTLNTEAFF,TGTGCCAGCCAAGGGATCCCCCATGCCGGGACTCTGAACACTGAAGCTTTCTTT
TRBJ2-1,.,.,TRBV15,CATSRVTGRRRINEQFF,TGTGCCACCAGCAGAGTGACTGGGAGACGGAGGATCAATGAGCAGTTCTTC
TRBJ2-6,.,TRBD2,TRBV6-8,CASSDSGGSGANVLTF,TGTGCCAGCAGTGACTCGGGAGGCTCTGGGGCCAACGTCCTGACTTTC
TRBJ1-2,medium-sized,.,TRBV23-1,CASSPGPNYGYTF,TGCGCCAGCAGCCCGGGACCGAACTATGGCTACACCTTC
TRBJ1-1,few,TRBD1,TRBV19,CASSITGQGVIEAFF,TGTGCCAGTAGTATAACGGGCCAGGGGGTAATTGAAGCTTTCTTT
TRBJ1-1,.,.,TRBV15,CATRPGLLVPEAFF,TGTGCCACCAGGCCGGGACTCCTGGTGCCTGAAGCTTTCTTT
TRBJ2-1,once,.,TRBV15,CATSRPGTVGGYNEQFF,TGTGCCACCAGCAGACCAGGGACTGTGGGTGGGTACAATGAGCAGTTCTTC
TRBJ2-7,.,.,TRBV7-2,CASSAGPNYEQYF,TGTGCCAGCAGCGCCGGACCAAACTACGAGCAGTACTTC
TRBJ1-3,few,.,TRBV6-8,CASSGQNGNTIYF,TGTGCCAGCAGTGGGCAGAATGGAAACACCATATATTTT
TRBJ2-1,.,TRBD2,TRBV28,CATGAGGYNEQFF,TGTGCCACGGGAGCGGGAGGTTACAATGAGCAGTTCTTC
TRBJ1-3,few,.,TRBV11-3,CASSWGGSGNTIYF,TGTGCCAGCAGCTGGGGGGGCTCTGGAAACACCATATATTTT
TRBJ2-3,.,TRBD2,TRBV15,CATSRGSSGRARDTDTQYF,TGTGCCACCAGCAGAGGTTCTAGCGGGAGGGCCAGGGACACAGATACGCAGTATTTT
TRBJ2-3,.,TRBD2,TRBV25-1,CASSDATSGPGTDTQYF,TGTGCCAGCAGTGATGCGACTAGCGGGCCGGGCACAGATACGCAGTATTTT